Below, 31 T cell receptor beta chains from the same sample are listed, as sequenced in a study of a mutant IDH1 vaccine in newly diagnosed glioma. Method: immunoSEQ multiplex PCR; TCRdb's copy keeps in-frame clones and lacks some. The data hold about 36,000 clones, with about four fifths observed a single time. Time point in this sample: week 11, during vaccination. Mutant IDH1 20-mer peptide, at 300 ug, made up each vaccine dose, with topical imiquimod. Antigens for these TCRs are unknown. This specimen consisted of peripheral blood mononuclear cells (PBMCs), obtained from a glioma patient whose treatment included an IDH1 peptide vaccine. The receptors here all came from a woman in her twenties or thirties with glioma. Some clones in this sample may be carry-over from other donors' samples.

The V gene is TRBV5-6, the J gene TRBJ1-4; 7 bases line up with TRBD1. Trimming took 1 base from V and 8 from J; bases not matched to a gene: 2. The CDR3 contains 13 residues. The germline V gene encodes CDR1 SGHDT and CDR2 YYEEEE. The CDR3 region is CASSLKGAEKLFF. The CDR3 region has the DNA TGTGCCAGCAGCTTGAAGGGGGCGGAAAAACTGTTTTTT.

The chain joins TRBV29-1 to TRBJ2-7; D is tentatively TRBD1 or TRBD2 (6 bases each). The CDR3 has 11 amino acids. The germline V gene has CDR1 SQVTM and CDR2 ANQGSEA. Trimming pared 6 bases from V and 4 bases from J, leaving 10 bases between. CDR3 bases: TGCAGCGTGGGGGGCGAATACGAGCAGTACTTC. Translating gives CSVGGEYEQYF.

As DNA, the CDR3 is TGTGCCAGCAGCGGCACAGGTCCCCTGGGGGCCGGGGAGCTGTTTTTT. It translates to CASSGTGPLGAGELFF. V usage is TRBV7-9 and J usage is TRBJ2-2, with D perhaps being TRBD1 or TRBD2 (5 bases each). The CDR3 runs to 16 residues. From germline, CDR1 is SEHNR and CDR2 FQNEAQ (reference sequence). Trimming took 5 bases from V and 6 from J, leaving 19 bases between them.

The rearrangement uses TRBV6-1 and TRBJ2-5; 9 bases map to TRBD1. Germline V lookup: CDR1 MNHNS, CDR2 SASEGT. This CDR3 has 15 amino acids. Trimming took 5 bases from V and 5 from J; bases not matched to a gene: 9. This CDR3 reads CASSPRTGATETQYF. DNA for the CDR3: TGTGCCAGCAGTCCTCGGACAGGGGCTACGGAGACCCAGTACTTC.

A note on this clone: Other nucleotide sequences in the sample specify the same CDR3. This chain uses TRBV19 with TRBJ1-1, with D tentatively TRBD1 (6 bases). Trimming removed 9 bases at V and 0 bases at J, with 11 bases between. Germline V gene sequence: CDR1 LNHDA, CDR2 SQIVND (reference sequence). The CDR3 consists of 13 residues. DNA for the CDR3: TGTGCCAGCTCACAGGGCGTGAACACTGAAGCTTTCTTT. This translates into CASSQGVNTEAFF. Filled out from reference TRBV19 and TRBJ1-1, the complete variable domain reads DGGITQSPKYLFRKEGQNVTLSCEQNLNHDAMYWYRQDPGQGLRLIYYSQIVNDFQKGDIAEGYSVSREKKESFPLTVTSAQKNPTAFYLCASSQGVNTEAFFGQGTRLTVV.

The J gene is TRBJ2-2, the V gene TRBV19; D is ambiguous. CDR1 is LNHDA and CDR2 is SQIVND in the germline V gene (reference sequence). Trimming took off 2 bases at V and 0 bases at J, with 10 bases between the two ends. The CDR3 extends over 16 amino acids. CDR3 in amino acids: CASSISPASNTGELFF. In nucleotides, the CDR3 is TGTGCCAGTAGTATAAGCCCAGCCTCGAACACCGGGGAGCTGTTTTTT.

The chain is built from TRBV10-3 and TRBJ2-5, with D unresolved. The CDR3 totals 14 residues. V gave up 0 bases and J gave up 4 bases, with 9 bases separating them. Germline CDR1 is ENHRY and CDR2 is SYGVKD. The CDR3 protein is CAISESYPPETQYF. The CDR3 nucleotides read TGTGCCATCAGTGAGTCGTACCCCCCAGAGACCCAGTACTTC.

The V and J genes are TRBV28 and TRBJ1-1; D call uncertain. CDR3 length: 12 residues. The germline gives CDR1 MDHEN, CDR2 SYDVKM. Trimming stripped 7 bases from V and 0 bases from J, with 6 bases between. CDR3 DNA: TGTGCCAGCACCCAAATGAACACTGAAGCTTTCTTT. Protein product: CASTQMNTEAFF.

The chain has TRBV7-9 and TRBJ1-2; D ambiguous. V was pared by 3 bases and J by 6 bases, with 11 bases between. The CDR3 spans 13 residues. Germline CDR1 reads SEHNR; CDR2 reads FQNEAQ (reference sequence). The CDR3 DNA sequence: TGTGCCAGCAGCTTCGGTAGGACGGATGGCTACACCTTC. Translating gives CASSFGRTDGYTF.

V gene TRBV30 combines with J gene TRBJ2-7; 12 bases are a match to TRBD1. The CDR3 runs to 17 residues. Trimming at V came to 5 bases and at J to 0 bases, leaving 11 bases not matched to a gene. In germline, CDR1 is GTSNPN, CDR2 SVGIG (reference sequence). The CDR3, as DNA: TGTGCCTGGTACGCCGGGACAGGGGGCCCGAGCTCCTACGAGCAGTACTTC. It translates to CAWYAGTGGPSSYEQYF.

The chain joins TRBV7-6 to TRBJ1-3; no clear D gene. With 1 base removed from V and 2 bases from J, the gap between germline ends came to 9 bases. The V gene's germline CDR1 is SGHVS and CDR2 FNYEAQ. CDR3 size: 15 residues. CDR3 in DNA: TGTGCCAGCAGCTTAGTGGGTCAGGCTGGAAACACCATATATTTT. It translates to CASSLVGQAGNTIYF.

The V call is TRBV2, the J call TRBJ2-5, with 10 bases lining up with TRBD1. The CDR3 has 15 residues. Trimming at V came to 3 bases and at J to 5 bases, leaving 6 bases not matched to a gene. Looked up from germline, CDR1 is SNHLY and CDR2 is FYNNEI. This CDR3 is CASSERDRGTETQYF. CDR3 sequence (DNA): TGTGCCAGCAGTGAGAGGGACAGGGGTACGGAGACCCAGTACTTC.

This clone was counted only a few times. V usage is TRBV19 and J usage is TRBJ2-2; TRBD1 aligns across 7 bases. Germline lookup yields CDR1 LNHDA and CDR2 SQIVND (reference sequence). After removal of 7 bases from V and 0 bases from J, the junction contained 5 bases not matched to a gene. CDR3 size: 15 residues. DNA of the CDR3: TGTGCCAGTATTGGGGGACAGACGAACACCGGGGAGCTGTTTTTT. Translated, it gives CASIGGQTNTGELFF.

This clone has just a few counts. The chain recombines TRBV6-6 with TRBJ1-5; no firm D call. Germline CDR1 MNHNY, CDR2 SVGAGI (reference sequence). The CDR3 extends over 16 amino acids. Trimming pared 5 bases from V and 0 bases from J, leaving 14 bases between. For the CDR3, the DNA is TGTGCCAGCAGTCCCCGGTTAGTCTCTAGCAATCAGCCCCAGCATTTT. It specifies CASSPRLVSSNQPQHF.

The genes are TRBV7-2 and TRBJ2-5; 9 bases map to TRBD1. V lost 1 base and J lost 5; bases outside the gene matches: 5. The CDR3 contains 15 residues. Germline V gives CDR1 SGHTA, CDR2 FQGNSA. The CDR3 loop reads CASSLVGQGRETQYF. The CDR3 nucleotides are TGTGCCAGCAGCTTAGTAGGACAGGGGAGGGAGACCCAGTACTTC.

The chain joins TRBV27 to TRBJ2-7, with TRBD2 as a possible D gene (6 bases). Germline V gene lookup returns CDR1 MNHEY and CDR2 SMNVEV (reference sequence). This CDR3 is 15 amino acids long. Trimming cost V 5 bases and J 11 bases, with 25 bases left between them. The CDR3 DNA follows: TGTGCCAGCAGTCCGGAAGGGCGGGGTGGGTTTGAGGAGTACTTC. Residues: CASSPEGRGGFEEYF.

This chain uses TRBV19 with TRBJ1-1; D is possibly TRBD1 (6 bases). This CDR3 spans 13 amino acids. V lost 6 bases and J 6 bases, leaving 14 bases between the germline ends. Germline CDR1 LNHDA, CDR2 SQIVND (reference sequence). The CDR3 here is CASSRTVPPEAFF. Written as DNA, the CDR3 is TGTGCCAGTAGCCGGACAGTCCCCCCTGAAGCTTTCTTT.

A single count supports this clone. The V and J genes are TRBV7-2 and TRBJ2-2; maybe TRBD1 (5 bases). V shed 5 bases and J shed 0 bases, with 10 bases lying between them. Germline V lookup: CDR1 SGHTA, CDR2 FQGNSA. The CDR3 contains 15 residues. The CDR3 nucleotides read TGTGCCAGCAGCCCCGACAGAACGAACACCGGGGAGCTGTTTTTT. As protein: CASSPDRTNTGELFF.

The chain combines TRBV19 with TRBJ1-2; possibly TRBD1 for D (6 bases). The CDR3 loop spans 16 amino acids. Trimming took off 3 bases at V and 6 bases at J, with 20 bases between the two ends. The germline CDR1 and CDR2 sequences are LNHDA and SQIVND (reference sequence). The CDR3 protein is CASSIKGGLVSDGYTF. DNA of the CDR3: TGTGCCAGTAGTATTAAAGGGGGACTGGTATCCGATGGCTACACCTTC.

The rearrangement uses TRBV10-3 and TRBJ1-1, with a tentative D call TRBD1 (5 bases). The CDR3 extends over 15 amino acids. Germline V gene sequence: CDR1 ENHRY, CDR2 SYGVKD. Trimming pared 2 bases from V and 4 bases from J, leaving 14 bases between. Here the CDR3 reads CAISEPERQFTEAFF. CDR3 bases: TGTGCCATCAGTGAGCCGGAGAGACAGTTCACTGAAGCTTTCTTT.

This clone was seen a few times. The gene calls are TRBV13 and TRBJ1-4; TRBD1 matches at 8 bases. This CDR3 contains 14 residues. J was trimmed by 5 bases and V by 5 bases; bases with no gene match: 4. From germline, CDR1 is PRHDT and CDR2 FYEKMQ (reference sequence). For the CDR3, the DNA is TGTGCCAGCAGCCGGACAGGGATAAATGAAAAACTGTTTTTT. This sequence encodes CASSRTGINEKLFF.

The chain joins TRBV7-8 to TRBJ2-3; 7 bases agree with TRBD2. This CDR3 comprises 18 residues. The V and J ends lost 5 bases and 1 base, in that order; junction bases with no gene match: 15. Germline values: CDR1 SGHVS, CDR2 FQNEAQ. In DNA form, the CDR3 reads TGTGCCAGCAGCCCTCCCTCCCCCCGGCTAGCGGGCACAGATACGCAGTATTTT. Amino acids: CASSPPSPRLAGTDTQYF.

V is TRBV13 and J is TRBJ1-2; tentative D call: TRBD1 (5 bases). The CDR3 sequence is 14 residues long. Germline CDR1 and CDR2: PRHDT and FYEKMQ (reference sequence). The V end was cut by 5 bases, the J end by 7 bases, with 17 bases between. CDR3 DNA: TGTGCCAGCAGCGCGCGCGCCAGGGTGGGTGGCTACACCTTC. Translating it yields CASSARARVGGYTF.

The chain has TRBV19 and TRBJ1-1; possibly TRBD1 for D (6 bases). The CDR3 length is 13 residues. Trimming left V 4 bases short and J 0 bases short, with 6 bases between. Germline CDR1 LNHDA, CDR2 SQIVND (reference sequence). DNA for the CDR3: TGTGCCAGTAGTAGGACAGTGAACACTGAAGCTTTCTTT. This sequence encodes CASSRTVNTEAFF.

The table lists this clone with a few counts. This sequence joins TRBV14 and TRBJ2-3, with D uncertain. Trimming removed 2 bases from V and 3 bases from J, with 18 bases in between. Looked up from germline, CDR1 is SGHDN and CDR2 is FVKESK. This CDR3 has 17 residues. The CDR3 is CASSQFLGDSGTDTQYF. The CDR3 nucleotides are TGTGCCAGCAGCCAATTTCTAGGAGATAGTGGTACAGATACGCAGTATTTT.

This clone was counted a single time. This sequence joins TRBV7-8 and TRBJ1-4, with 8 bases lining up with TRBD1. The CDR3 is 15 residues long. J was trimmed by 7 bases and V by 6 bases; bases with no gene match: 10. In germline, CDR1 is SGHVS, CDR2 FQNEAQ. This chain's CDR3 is CASSPGRTGSEKLFF. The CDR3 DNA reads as TGTGCCAGCAGTCCCGGGAGGACAGGGTCTGAAAAACTGTTTTTT.

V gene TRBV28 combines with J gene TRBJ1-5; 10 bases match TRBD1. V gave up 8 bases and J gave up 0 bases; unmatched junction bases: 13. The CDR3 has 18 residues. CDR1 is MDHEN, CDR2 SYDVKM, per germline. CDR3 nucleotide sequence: TGTGCCAGCCAGCCGTTCGGGACAGGGGATAATAGCAATCAGCCCCAGCATTTT. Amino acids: CASQPFGTGDNSNQPQHF.

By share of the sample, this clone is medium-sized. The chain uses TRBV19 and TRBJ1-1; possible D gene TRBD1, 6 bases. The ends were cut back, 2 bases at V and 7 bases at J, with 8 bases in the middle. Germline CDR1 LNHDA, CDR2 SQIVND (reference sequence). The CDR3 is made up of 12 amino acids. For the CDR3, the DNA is TGTGCCAGTAGTATAAGGGGGAGTGAAGCTTTCTTT. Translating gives CASSIRGSEAFF. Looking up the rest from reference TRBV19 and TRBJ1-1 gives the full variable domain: DGGITQSPKYLFRKEGQNVTLSCEQNLNHDAMYWYRQDPGQGLRLIYYSQIVNDFQKGDIAEGYSVSREKKESFPLTVTSAQKNPTAFYLCASSIRGSEAFFGQGTRLTVV.

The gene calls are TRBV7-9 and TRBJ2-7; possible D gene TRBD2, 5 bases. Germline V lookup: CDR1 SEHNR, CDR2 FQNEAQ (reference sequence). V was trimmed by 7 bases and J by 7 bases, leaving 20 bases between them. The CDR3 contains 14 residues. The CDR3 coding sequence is TGTGCCAGCAACGGCAGAGGGTCATTTGAGGAGCAGTACTTC. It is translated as CASNGRGSFEEQYF.

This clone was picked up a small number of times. The CDR3 loop is CASSRLRRSYGYTF. CDR3 sequence (DNA): TGTGCCAGCAGTCGGCTCAGGAGGAGCTATGGCTACACCTTC. The chain recombines TRBV5-6 with TRBJ1-2; the D is unclear. The V gene lost 5 bases and the J gene lost 4 bases, with 15 bases spanning the gap. This CDR3 is built from 14 residues. CDR1 is SGHDT, CDR2 YYEEEE, per germline. Combining the CDR3 with reference TRBV5-6 and TRBJ1-2 gives the whole variable domain DAGVTQSPTHLIKTRGQQVTLRCSPKSGHDTVSWYQQALGQGPQFIFQYYEEEERQRGNFPDRFSGHQFPNYSSELNVNALLLGDSALYLCASSRLRRSYGYTFGSGTRLTVV.

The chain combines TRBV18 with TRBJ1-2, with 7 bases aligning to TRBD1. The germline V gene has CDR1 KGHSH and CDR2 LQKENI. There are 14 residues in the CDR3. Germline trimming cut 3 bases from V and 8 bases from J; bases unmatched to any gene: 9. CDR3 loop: CASSPRQGLGGYTF. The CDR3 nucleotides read TGTGCCAGCTCACCCCGACAGGGATTGGGAGGCTACACCTTC.